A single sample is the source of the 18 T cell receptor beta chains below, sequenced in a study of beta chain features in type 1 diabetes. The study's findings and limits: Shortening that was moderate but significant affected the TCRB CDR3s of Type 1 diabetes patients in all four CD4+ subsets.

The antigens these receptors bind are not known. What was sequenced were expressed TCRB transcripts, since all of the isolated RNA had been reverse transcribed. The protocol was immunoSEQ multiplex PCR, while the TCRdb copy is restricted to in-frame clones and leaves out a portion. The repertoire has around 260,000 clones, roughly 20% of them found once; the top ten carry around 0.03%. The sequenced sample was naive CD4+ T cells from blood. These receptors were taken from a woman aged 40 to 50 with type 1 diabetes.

The CDR3 spells CASSVVAGAGNEQFF. The CDR3 coding sequence is TGTGCCAGCAGCGTCGTAGCGGGAGCGGGAAATGAGCAGTTCTTC. This rearrangement joins TRBV9 to TRBJ2-1, with 9 positions matching TRBD2. The CDR3 consists of 15 residues. Germline values: CDR1 SGDLS, CDR2 YYNGEE. Trimming at V came to 2 bases and at J to 7 bases, leaving 7 bases not matched to a gene.

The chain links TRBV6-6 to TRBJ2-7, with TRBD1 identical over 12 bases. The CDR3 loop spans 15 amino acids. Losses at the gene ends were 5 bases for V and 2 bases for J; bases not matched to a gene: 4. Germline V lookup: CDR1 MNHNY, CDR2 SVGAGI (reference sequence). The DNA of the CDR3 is TGTGCCAGCAGTGGCCGGGACAGGGGGCCCTACGAGCAGTACTTC. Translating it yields CASSGRDRGPYEQYF.

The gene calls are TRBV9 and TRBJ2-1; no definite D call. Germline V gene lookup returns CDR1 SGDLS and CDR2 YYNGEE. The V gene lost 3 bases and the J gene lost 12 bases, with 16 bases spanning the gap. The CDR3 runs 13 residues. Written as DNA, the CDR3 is TGTGCCAGCAGCGCAGGCAAGAATTTGGGGCAGTTCTTC. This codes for CASSAGKNLGQFF.

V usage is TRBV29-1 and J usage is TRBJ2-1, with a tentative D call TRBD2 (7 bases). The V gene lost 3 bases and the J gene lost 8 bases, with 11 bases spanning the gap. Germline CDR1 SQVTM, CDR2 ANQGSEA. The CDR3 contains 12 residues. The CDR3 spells CSVEGGLDEQFF. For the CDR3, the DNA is TGCAGCGTTGAGGGGGGGCTGGATGAGCAGTTCTTC.

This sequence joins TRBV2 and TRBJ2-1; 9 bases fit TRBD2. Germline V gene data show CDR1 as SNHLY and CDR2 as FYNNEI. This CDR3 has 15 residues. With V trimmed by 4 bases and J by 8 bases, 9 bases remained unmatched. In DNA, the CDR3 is TGTGCCAGCAGTGTGGAGCGGGGGGTCCTACATGAGCAGTTCTTC. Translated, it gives CASSVERGVLHEQFF.

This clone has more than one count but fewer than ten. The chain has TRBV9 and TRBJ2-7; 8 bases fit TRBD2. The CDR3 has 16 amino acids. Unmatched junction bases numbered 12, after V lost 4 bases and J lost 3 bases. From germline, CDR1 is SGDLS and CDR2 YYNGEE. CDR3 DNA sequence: TGTGCCAGCAGCCCAAGGGCAGCGGGGGCCATCTACGAGCAGTACTTC. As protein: CASSPRAAGAIYEQYF. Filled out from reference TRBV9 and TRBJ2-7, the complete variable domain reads DSGVTQTPKHLITATGQRVTLRCSPRSGDLSVYWYQQSLDQGLQFLIQYYNGEERAKGNILERFSAQQFPDLHSELNLSSLELGDSALYFCASSPRAAGAIYEQYFGPGTRLTVT.

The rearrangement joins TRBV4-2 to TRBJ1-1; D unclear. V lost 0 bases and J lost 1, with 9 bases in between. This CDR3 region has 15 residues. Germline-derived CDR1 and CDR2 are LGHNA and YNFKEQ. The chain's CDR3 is CASSQDFTANTEAFF. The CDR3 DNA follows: TGTGCCAGCAGCCAAGATTTTACAGCGAACACTGAAGCTTTCTTT.

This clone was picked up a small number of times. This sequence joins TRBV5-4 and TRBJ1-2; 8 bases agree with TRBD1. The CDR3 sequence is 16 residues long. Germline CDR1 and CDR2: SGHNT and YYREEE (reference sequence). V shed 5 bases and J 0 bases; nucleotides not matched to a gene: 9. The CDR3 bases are TGTGCCAGCAGTACAGGGGGTCGTCATACTAACTATGGCTACACCTTC. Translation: CASSTGGRHTNYGYTF.

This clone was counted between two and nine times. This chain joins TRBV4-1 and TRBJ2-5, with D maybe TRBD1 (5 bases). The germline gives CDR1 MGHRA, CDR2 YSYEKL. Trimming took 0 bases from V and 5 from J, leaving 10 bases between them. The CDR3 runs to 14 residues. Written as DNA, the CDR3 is TGCGCCAGCAGCCAAGATACCAGGGTGGAGACCCAGTACTTC. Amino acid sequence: CASSQDTRVETQYF.

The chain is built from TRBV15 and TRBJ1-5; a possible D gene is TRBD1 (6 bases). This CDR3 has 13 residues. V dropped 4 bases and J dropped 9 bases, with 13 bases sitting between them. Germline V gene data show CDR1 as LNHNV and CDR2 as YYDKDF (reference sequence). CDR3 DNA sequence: TGTGCCACCAGCATTTTACAGGGAAGGCCCCAGCATTTT. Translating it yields CATSILQGRPQHF.

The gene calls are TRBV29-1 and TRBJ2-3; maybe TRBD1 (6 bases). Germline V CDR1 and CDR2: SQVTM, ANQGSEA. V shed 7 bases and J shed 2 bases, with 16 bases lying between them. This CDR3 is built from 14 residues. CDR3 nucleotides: TGCAGCGGGACGACCGGGACATACACAGATACGCAGTATTTT. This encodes CSGTTGTYTDTQYF.

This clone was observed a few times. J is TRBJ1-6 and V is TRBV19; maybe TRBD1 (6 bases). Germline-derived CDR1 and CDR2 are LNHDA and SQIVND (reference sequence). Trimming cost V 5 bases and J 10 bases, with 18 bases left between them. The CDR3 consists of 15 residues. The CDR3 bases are TGTGCCAGTAGTGCGACAGGCGGAAGAGGCTCACCCCTCCACTTT. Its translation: CASSATGGRGSPLHF.

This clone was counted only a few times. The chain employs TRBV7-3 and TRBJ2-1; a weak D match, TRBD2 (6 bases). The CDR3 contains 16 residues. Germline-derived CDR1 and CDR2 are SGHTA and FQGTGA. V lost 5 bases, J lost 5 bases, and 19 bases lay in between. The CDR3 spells CASSPPRGKDHNEQFF. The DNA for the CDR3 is TGTGCCAGCAGCCCCCCTCGCGGGAAGGACCACAATGAGCAGTTCTTC.

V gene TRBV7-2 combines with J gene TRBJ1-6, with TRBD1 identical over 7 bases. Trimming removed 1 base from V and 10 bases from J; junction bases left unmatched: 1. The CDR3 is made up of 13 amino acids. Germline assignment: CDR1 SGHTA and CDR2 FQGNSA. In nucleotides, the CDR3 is TGTGCCAGCAGCTTAGAGGGGGCCTCACCCCTCCACTTT. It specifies CASSLEGASPLHF. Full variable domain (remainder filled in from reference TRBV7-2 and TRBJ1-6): GAGVSQSPSNKVTEKGKDVELRCDPISGHTALYWYRQSLGQGLEFLIYFQGNSAPDKSGLPSDRFSAERTGGSVSTLTIQRTQQEDSAVYLCASSLEGASPLHFGNGTRLTVT.

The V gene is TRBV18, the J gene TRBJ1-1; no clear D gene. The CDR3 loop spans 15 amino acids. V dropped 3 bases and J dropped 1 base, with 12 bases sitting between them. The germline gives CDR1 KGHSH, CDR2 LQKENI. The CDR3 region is CASSPQVLSNTEAFF. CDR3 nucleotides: TGTGCCAGCTCACCCCAAGTACTTTCGAACACTGAAGCTTTCTTT.

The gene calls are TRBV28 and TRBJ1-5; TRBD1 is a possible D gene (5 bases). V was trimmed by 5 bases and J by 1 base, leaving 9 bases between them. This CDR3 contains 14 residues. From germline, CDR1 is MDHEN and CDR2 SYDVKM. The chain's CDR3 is CASSGGASNQPQHF. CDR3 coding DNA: TGTGCCAGCAGTGGAGGGGCAAGCAATCAGCCCCAGCATTTT.

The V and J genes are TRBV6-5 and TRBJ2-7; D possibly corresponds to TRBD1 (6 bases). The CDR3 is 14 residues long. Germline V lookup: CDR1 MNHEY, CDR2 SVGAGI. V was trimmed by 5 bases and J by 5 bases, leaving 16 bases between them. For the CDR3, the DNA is TGTGCCAGCAGTCGGGACACCAAGAGGGACGAGCAGTACTTC. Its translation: CASSRDTKRDEQYF.

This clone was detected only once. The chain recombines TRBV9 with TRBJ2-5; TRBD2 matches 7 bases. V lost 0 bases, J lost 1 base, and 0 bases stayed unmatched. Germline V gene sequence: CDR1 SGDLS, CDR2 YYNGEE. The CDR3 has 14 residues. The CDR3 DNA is TGTGCCAGCAGCGTAGGACTAGCCCAAGAGACCCAGTACTTC. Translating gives CASSVGLAQETQYF.